The rows below give T cell receptor beta chains drawn from one sample of a study of human T cells and chemical hapten exposure. A single record per CDR3 protein comes from TCRdb applying MiXCR to the RACE reads. The sample records fewer than 400,000 distinct CDR3 sequences, around 7% being singletons. The sequenced sample was whole blood, obtained in connection with sensitization to the hapten diphenylcyclopropenone (DPC). These receptors all stem from a woman aged 18-29 years with alopecia areata. Some clones in this sample may be carry-over from other donors' samples. CDR3s include the opening cysteine and the closing phenylalanine or tryptophan. The D gene is left open where the match is weak. Rows may omit the clone size; those that give it use once, few, many or a size class.

>.|TRBJ2-3|.|TRBV6-2/TRBV6-3
TGTGCCAGCGGGGAGAGAATGGATACGCAGTATTTT
CASGERMDTQYF
>many|TRBJ1-1|TRBD1|TRBV5-1
TGCGCCAGCAGCTTGGATACAGGGGCAATGAACACTGAAGCTTTCTTT
CASSLDTGAMNTEAFF
>.|TRBJ1-3|.|TRBV7-2
TGTGCCAGCAGCTCGGACAGTCGAAACACCATATATTTT
CASSSDSRNTIYF
>.|TRBJ2-4|TRBD2|TRBV20-1
TGCAGTGCTAGACTAGCGGCGGGGTCCAAAAACATTCAGTACTTC
CSARLAAGSKNIQYF
>few|TRBJ2-1|.|TRBV6-6
TGTGCCAGCAGTCCCGGGGATAAGCAGTTCTTC
CASSPGDKQFF
>many|TRBJ2-5|.|TRBV12-3/TRBV12-4
TGTGCCAGCAAGACTTCCGAGACCCAGTACTTC
CASKTSETQYF
>few|TRBJ2-7|TRBD1|TRBV20-1
TGCAGTGCCCTTCCCCGGGACAGGGGCTCCTACGAGCAGTACTTC
CSALPRDRGSYEQYF
>.|TRBJ1-2|TRBD1|TRBV6-7
TGTGCCAGCCGCCGGGACAGGGATCAGGGCGACTATGGCTACACCTTC
CASRRDRDQGDYGYTF
>many|TRBJ2-5|TRBD2|TRBV4-1
TGCGCCAGCAGCCAGGAGCGGGGGGGCCTTACCCAAGAGACCCAGTACTTC
CASSQERGGLTQETQYF
>few|TRBJ1-1|.|TRBV6-5
TGTGCCAGCAGTTACTCGTTCCTGGGCACTGAAGCTTTCTTT
CASSYSFLGTEAFF
>few|TRBJ1-1|TRBD1|TRBV7-9
TGTGCCAGCAGCTCTACGGGACAGGTGAACACTGAAGCTTTCTTT
CASSSTGQVNTEAFF
>few|TRBJ2-3|TRBD2|TRBV24-1
TGTGCCACCAGTGATTTCTGGCTAGCGGGGGGAACAGATACGCAGTATTTT
CATSDFWLAGGTDTQYF
>few|TRBJ1-4|.|TRBV6-4
TGTGCCAGCAGTGACTGCCAAACCCTTGATGAAAATGAAAAACTGTTTTTT
CASSDCQTLDENEKLFF
>.|TRBJ1-1|.|TRBV29-1
TGCAGCGCGAAGGAGGGAAGGACTGAAGCTTTCTTT
CSAKEGRTEAFF
>many|TRBJ2-1|.|TRBV7-2
TGTGCCAGCAGCCCCTGGGGCAATGAGCAGTTCTTC
CASSPWGNEQFF
>many|TRBJ2-3|TRBD2|TRBV11-2
TGTGCCAGCAGCTTAGTTACTAGCGGAATCACAGATACGCAGTATTTT
CASSLVTSGITDTQYF
>.|TRBJ1-2|TRBD1|TRBV6-6
TGTGCCAGCAGTTACAAGGGGGCGGGCTATGGCTACACCTTC
CASSYKGAGYGYTF
>.|TRBJ1-2|.|TRBV6-5
TGTGCCAGCAGACTCGACAGGAACTATGGCTACACCTTC
CASRLDRNYGYTF
>few|TRBJ1-5|.|TRBV12-3/TRBV12-4
TGTGCCAGCAGTTCGGTGGGACGGAATCAGCCCCAGCATTTT
CASSSVGRNQPQHF
>few|TRBJ1-5|.|TRBV6-2/TRBV6-3
TGTGCCAGCAGCAGACAGTCCAATCAGCCCCAGCATTTT
CASSRQSNQPQHF
>few|TRBJ2-3|.|TRBV6-1
TGTGCCAGCAGTGTACTCAGGGGGGCCGAGGATACGCAGTATTTT
CASSVLRGAEDTQYF
>many|TRBJ2-2|.|TRBV3-1
TGTGCCAGCAGCCAAGATTTCGGGGAGCTGTTTTTT
CASSQDFGELFF
>few|TRBJ1-2|.|TRBV21-1
TGTGCCAGCAGCAATATTTGTGGAGAGTGTGGACATGGCTATGGCTACACCTTC
CASSNICGECGHGYGYTF
>few|TRBJ2-7|.|TRBV12-3/TRBV12-4
TGTGCCAGCAGTCCTGACGAGGGTACCTCCTACGAGCAGTACTTC
CASSPDEGTSYEQYF
>.|TRBJ2-7|.|TRBV29-1
TGCAGCGTTGAAGGAAGGGGGGGCTACGAGCAGTACTTC
CSVEGRGGYEQYF
>many|TRBJ2-7|TRBD2|TRBV12-3/TRBV12-4
TGTGCCAGCAGTTTCTCGGAGGGAGGGACGAAGCAGTACTTC
CASSFSEGGTKQYF
>.|TRBJ1-5|.|TRBV12-3/TRBV12-4
TGTGCCAGCAGTTTTAGTGGAAGGCAGCCCCAGCATTTT
CASSFSGRQPQHF
>few|TRBJ2-2|TRBD1|TRBV20-1
TGCAGTGCATCGACAGGGTGGAACACCGGGGAGCTGTTTTTT
CSASTGWNTGELFF
>few|TRBJ1-2|TRBD1|TRBV6-2/TRBV6-3
TGTGCCAGCAGTTACCCGCGTGGACAGGGGGCGCGAGACTATGGCTACACCTTC
CASSYPRGQGARDYGYTF
>.|TRBJ1-3|.|TRBV3-1
TGTGCCAGCAGCGAAGCCAGGGGATACACCATATATTTT
CASSEARGYTIYF
>.|TRBJ1-2|TRBD1|TRBV12-3/TRBV12-4
TGTGCCAGCAGTTCGCTCCCATTGACAGGGAACGGCTACACCTTC
CASSSLPLTGNGYTF
>few|TRBJ2-7|.|TRBV10-3
TGTGCCATCAGTGCAGGGAGCCGGTACGAGCAGTACTTC
CAISAGSRYEQYF
>.|TRBJ2-1|.|TRBV9
TGTGCCAGCAGCATAATCGGGACTTCAGAGCAGTTCTTC
CASSIIGTSEQFF
>few|TRBJ1-2|.|TRBV12-3/TRBV12-4
TGTGCCAGCAGTTCAACGTATGAAGGCTACACCTTC
CASSSTYEGYTF
>many|TRBJ2-1|TRBD1|TRBV4-3
TGCGCCAGCAGCCAAGATCCGGGACAGGAATACAATGAGCAGTTCTTC
CASSQDPGQEYNEQFF
>few|TRBJ2-6|.|TRBV4-3
TGCGCCAGCAGCCAAGATCAATGGTTATCCGGGGCCAACGTCCTGACTTTC
CASSQDQWLSGANVLTF
>few|TRBJ1-4|.|TRBV19
TGTGCCAGTAGTATGGGTGCAACTAATGAAAAACTGTTTTTT
CASSMGATNEKLFF
>many|TRBJ2-5|.|TRBV9
TGTGCCAGCAGCGTAGGGGGGTACCAAGAGACCCAGTACTTC
CASSVGGYQETQYF
>.|TRBJ1-1|.|TRBV6-2/TRBV6-3
TGTGCCAGCAGTTACCATCGTTGGGGGGCAGGAAAGGAGTTTGAAGCTTTCTTT
CASSYHRWGAGKEFEAFF
>many|TRBJ1-2|TRBD1|TRBV4-3
TGCGCCAGCAGCCAATCCCCTGGGGACAGGGTAATTTGGGATGGCTACACCTTC
CASSQSPGDRVIWDGYTF
>.|TRBJ1-2|.|TRBV7-2
TGTGCCAGCAACCCACCAGAGGGCTATGGCTACACCTTC
CASNPPEGYGYTF
>few|TRBJ2-5|.|TRBV3-1
TGTGCCAGCAGCCAACCGACGGAGGTAGTGGAGACCCAGTACTTC
CASSQPTEVVETQYF
>.|TRBJ2-1|.|TRBV6-5
TGTGCCAGCAGTTACTCAGGGGTCTCCTACAATGAGCAGTTCTTC
CASSYSGVSYNEQFF
>.|TRBJ2-5|TRBD1|TRBV27
TGTGCCAGCAGTCCGGACAGGGCCCAAGAGACCCAGTACTTC
CASSPDRAQETQYF
>many|TRBJ1-1|TRBD1|TRBV4-1
TGCGCCAGCAGCCGGGGACAGGCCTTGAACACTGAAGCTTTCTTT
CASSRGQALNTEAFF
>.|TRBJ2-6|.|TRBV20-1
TGCAGTGCTAGGGGAAATGGGGTAACTGGGGCCAACGTCCTGACTTTC
CSARGNGVTGANVLTF